Listed below are T cell receptor beta chains from one sample, sequenced in a study of shared clonotypes between healthy human individuals. Sequencing was performed with immunoSEQ multiplex PCR; in TCRdb, only in-frame clones are kept and a portion is missing. The data hold some 2.4 million clones, with 90% to 95% observed a single time. Material for sequencing was naive CD4+ T cells from PBMCs. These TCRs come from a man aged 18 to 29 in good health. Some clones in this sample may be carry-over from other donors' samples. The CDR3 runs from the conserved cysteine through the conserved F or W. The D gene is left open where the match is weak. The size of a clone is reported for some rows only, either as once, few or many, or as a class for expanded clones.

CDR3aa | CDR3nt | abundance | j_gene | d_gene | v_gene
CASNEGVAYEQYF | TGCGCCAGCAACGAGGGAGTGGCCTACGAGCAGTACTTC | once | TRBJ2-7 | . | TRBV5-1
CASSLLGGHTYEQYF | TGTGCCAGCTCACTCTTGGGGGGGCACACCTACGAGCAGTACTTC | once | TRBJ2-7 | . | TRBV18
CASSQDPPGRRYGYTF | TGCGCCAGCAGCCAAGATCCCCCTGGGAGGCGCTATGGCTACACCTTC | . | TRBJ1-2 | . | TRBV4-1
CASGLTTDTQYF | TGCGCCAGCGGACTCACCACAGATACGCAGTATTTT | . | TRBJ2-3 | . | TRBV4-1
CASSLTGPRVEVF | TGCGCCAGCAGCTTGACAGGGCCCAGGGTAGAAGTCTTC | once | TRBJ1-2 | . | TRBV5-1
CASSWEGDYGYTF | TGTGCCAGCAGCTGGGAGGGGGACTATGGCTACACCTTC | . | TRBJ1-2 | . | TRBV5-6
CAISGAGGALNTEAFF | TGTGCCATCAGTGGGGCAGGGGGCGCCTTGAACACTGAAGCTTTCTTT | . | TRBJ1-1 | TRBD1 | TRBV10-3
CASSLLHGETQYF | TGTGCCAGCAGCTTGTTGCACGGAGAGACCCAGTACTTC | . | TRBJ2-5 | . | TRBV7-2
CASSQPVTEAFF | TGTGCCAGCAGTCAGCCGGTTACTGAAGCTTTCTTT | . | TRBJ1-1 | . | TRBV6-1
CASMPGGSYEQYF | TGTGCCAGCATGCCAGGGGGCTCCTACGAGCAGTACTTC | . | TRBJ2-7 | TRBD1 | TRBV5-4
CASSPRRGGSNEKLFF | TGTGCCAGCAGTCCTCGGAGGGGGGGCTCGAATGAAAAACTGTTTTTT | . | TRBJ1-4 | . | TRBV27
CASSLSGSGNEQFF | TGTGCCAGCAGTCTCAGCGGGAGCGGCAATGAGCAGTTCTTC | . | TRBJ2-1 | TRBD2 | TRBV6-6
CASSLEMGGAGTYNEQFF | TGTGCCAGCAGCTTGGAGATGGGAGGGGCAGGAACCTACAATGAGCAGTTCTTC | . | TRBJ2-1 | TRBD2 | TRBV5-6
CASRDRDYEQYF | TGTGCCAGCAGAGACAGGGACTACGAGCAGTACTTC | . | TRBJ2-7 | TRBD1 | TRBV28
CASSLVATSGTDTQYF | TGCGCCAGCAGCTTGGTTGCTACTAGCGGCACAGATACGCAGTATTTT | . | TRBJ2-3 | TRBD2 | TRBV5-1
CASSPWWETTYEQYF | TGTGCCAGCAGCCCCTGGTGGGAGACGACCTACGAGCAGTACTTC | . | TRBJ2-7 | . | TRBV27
CASSVGITKLTDTQYF | TGTGCCAGCAGCGTAGGGATCACTAAACTCACAGATACGCAGTATTTT | . | TRBJ2-3 | . | TRBV9
CASSYSQGSGNTIYF | TGTGCCAGCAGTTACTCGCAGGGATCTGGAAACACCATATATTTT | . | TRBJ1-3 | . | TRBV6-6
CASSPGWGDEKLFF | TGTGCCAGCTCACCAGGGTGGGGAGATGAAAAACTGTTTTTT | . | TRBJ1-4 | . | TRBV18
CSARTGYEQYF | TGCAGTGCTAGGACTGGCTACGAGCAGTACTTC | . | TRBJ2-7 | . | TRBV20-1
CASSPRDRVVYEQYF | TGCGCCAGCAGCCCCCGGGACAGGGTTGTCTACGAGCAGTACTTC | . | TRBJ2-7 | TRBD1 | TRBV5-1
CASSFMASGTHQETQYF | TGTGCCAGCAGCTTTATGGCTAGCGGAACTCACCAAGAGACCCAGTACTTC | . | TRBJ2-5 | TRBD2 | TRBV5-8
CASSVIAGNSYNEQFF | TGTGCCAGCTCAGTCATCGCGGGGAACTCCTACAATGAGCAGTTCTTC | . | TRBJ2-1 | . | TRBV18
CASRIPGGTDTQYF | TGTGCCAGCAGAATACCAGGGGGTACAGATACGCAGTATTTT | once | TRBJ2-3 | TRBD1 | TRBV6-5
CASTSGETQYF | . | . | TRBJ2-5 | . | TRBV19
CASSPGLVGLGELFF | TGTGCCAGCAGCCCCGGACTAGTTGGTCTCGGGGAGCTGTTTTTT | . | TRBJ2-2 | TRBD2 | TRBV7-3
CASSRDFQETQYF | TGTGCCAGCAGCAGGGACTTTCAAGAGACCCAGTACTTC | . | TRBJ2-5 | . | TRBV9
CASRLSAGANVLTF | TGTGCCAGCCGTCTCTCGGCTGGGGCCAACGTCCTGACTTTC | . | TRBJ2-6 | . | TRBV7-2
CATSRLEGEQYF | TGTGCCACCAGCAGATTAGAAGGCGAGCAGTACTTC | once | TRBJ2-7 | . | TRBV15
CASSLDRAAEKLFF | TGTGCCAGCAGCCTCGACAGGGCCGCTGAAAAACTGTTTTTT | once | TRBJ1-4 | TRBD1 | TRBV7-2
CASSRTLNYNEQFF | TGTGCCAGCAGCAGGACCCTTAATTACAATGAGCAGTTCTTC | . | TRBJ2-1 | . | TRBV2
CSVVTFYEQYF | TGCAGCGTTGTTACCTTCTACGAGCAGTACTTC | . | TRBJ2-7 | . | TRBV29-1
CASSSPGQGARDEQYF | TGTGCCAGCAGTTCACCGGGACAGGGGGCGCGGGACGAGCAGTACTTC | . | TRBJ2-7 | TRBD1 | TRBV28
CASSRGQSYRDTQYF | TGCGCCAGCAGCAGAGGACAGTCCTACCGAGATACGCAGTATTTT | . | TRBJ2-3 | . | TRBV5-1
CASSVASGGSGSGNTIYF | TGTGCCAGCAGCGTAGCTAGTGGGGGCAGTGGCTCTGGAAACACCATATATTTT | . | TRBJ1-3 | . | TRBV9
CASSRRSWRDRAYFTEAFF | TGTGCCAGCAGCAGGAGATCATGGCGGGACAGGGCTTATTTCACTGAAGCTTTCTTT | . | TRBJ1-1 | TRBD1 | TRBV5-5
CASSLVREVNEQYF | TGTGCCAGCAGCTTGGTTCGGGAGGTCAACGAGCAGTACTTC | . | TRBJ2-7 | TRBD2 | TRBV5-8
CASSLRLDNEQFF | TGTGCCAGCAGCCTCCGACTAGACAATGAGCAGTTCTTC | . | TRBJ2-1 | . | TRBV7-2
CAIRAGTGTYEQYF | TGTGCCATCAGGGCCGGGACAGGGACATACGAGCAGTACTTC | . | TRBJ2-7 | TRBD1 | TRBV10-3
CASSNDRYTDTQYF | TGTGCCAGCAGTAATGACAGATACACAGATACGCAGTATTTT | . | TRBJ2-3 | . | TRBV7-3
CASSFLRTGYGYTF | TGTGCCAGCAGTTTCCTCAGGACAGGCTATGGCTACACCTTC | . | TRBJ1-2 | TRBD1 | TRBV28
CASSPGRQGTYEQYF | TGTGCCAGCAGCCCGGGGAGACAGGGAACCTACGAGCAGTACTTC | . | TRBJ2-7 | TRBD1 | TRBV6-5
CASSKGLAGNNEQFF | TGTGCCAGCAGCAAAGGACTAGCGGGAAACAATGAGCAGTTCTTC | . | TRBJ2-1 | TRBD2 | TRBV5-4
CSVGFTGYFYEQYF | TGCAGCGTCGGGTTCACAGGGTATTTCTACGAGCAGTACTTC | once | TRBJ2-7 | . | TRBV29-1
CASTTRYSNQPQHF | TGTGCCAGCACCACCAGATATAGCAATCAGCCCCAGCATTTT | . | TRBJ1-5 | . | TRBV6-5
CASSVSSGSSYNEQFF | TGTGCCAGCTCAGTTTCTAGCGGAAGCTCCTACAATGAGCAGTTCTTC | . | TRBJ2-1 | TRBD2 | TRBV18
CASSLGPVGDGEKLFF | TGCGCCAGCAGCTTGGGGCCCGTCGGGGACGGTGAAAAACTGTTTTTT | . | TRBJ1-4 | . | TRBV5-1
CASSMGRVPMSSYEQYF | TGTGCCAGCAGCATGGGTAGGGTTCCGATGAGCTCCTACGAGCAGTACTTC | once | TRBJ2-7 | . | TRBV27
CASSIGSVKSNQPQHF | TGTGCCAGTAGTATCGGTTCGGTCAAAAGCAATCAGCCCCAGCATTTT | . | TRBJ1-5 | . | TRBV19
CASSWGQGLWNEQFF | TGTGCCAGCAGCTGGGGACAGGGTCTTTGGAATGAGCAGTTCTTC | . | TRBJ2-1 | TRBD1 | TRBV5-5
CASSPRQGRWEDSYNEQFF | TGTGCCAGCAGCCCGCGACAGGGTAGGTGGGAGGACTCCTACAATGAGCAGTTCTTC | once | TRBJ2-1 | . | TRBV4-2